This entry describes one T cell receptor (beta chain). Its antigen remains unidentified. This sample was included in a study of blood T cells in healthy people across ages. The trim removed 5 bases at V and 8 bases at J, leaving 6 bases unmatched. Germline values: CDR1 SGHTA, CDR2 FQGNSA. This CDR3 is 14 amino acids long. Sample-barcoded 5' priming and a J-beta primer mix drove a second PCR of roughly 6 to 12 cycles. The authors tagged each cDNA molecule using a template-switch adaptor with 12 random nucleotides. MiXCR was run by TCRdb on the 5' RACE reads, yielding one entry per CDR3 protein. Among about 840,000 distinct CDR3 sequences, under 35% were seen once, and the ten largest hold roughly 10%. General observations from the study: Because donor CMV status was unknown, expanded clonotype changes were possibly confounded. The long-lived group displayed more naive CD4+ cells, plus higher diversity, than the aged donors did.

These data were likewise used in another study, on T cells of mothers and their children. From that study: Second-round PCR products received sample barcodes and 2-4 random nucleotides from the M1S primer.

This TCR was recovered from a woman between 40 and 55 years old in good health. Material for sequencing was blood. The chain couples TRBV7-2 to TRBJ1-4; the match to TRBD1 covers 9 bases. CDR3 amino acids: CASSLWTGEEKLFF. The CDR3 nucleotides are TGTGCCAGCAGCCTATGGACAGGGGAAGAAAAACTGTTTTTT.